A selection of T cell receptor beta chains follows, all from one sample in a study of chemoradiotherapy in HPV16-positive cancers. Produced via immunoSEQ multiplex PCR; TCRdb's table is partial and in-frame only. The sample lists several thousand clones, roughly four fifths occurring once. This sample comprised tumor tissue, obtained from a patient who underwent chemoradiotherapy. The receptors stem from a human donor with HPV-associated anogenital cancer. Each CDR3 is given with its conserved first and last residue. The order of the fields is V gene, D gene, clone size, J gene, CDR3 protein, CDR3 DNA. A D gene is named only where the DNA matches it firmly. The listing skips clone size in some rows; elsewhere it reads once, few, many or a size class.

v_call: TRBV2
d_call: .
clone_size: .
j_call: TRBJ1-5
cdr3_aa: CASRSGTHNQPQHF
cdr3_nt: TGTGCCAGCAGATCAGGGACTCACAATCAGCCCCAGCATTTT

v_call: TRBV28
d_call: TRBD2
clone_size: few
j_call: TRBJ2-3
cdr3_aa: CASSFQRGGTDTQYF
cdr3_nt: TGTGCCAGCAGTTTCCAGCGGGGGGGTACAGATACGCAGTATTTT

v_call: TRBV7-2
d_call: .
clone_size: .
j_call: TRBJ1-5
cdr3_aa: CASSLGVQGNQPQHF
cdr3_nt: TGTGCCAGCAGCTTAGGGGTCCAGGGCAATCAGCCCCAGCATTTT

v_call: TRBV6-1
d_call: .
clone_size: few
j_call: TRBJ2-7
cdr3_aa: CASSDVRNSYEQYF
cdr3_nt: TGTGCCAGCAGTGATGTCAGGAACTCCTACGAGCAGTACTTC

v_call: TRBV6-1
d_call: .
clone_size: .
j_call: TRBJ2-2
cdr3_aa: CASLIIPGELFF
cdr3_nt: TGTGCCAGCCTAATTATCCCCGGGGAGCTGTTTTTT

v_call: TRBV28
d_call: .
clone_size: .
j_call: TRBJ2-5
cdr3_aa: CASSLWVGAGETQYF
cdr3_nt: TGTGCCAGCAGTTTATGGGTAGGGGCGGGGGAGACCCAGTACTTC

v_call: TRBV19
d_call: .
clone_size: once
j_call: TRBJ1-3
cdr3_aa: CATSPDSGNTIYF
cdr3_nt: TGTGCCACTTCACCGGACAGTGGAAACACCATATATTTT

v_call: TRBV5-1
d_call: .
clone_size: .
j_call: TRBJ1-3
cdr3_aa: CASSPTDSSGNTIYF
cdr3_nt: TGCGCCAGCAGCCCAACTGACAGCTCTGGAAACACCATATATTTT

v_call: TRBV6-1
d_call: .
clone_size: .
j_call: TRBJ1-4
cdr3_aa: CASSEERATNEKLFF
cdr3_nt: TGTGCCAGCAGTGAAGAACGAGCAACTAATGAAAAACTGTTTTTT

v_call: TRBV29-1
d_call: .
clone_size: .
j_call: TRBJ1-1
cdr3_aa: CSVDGWQGSAEAFF
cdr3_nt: TGCAGCGTTGACGGTTGGCAGGGATCAGCTGAAGCTTTCTTT

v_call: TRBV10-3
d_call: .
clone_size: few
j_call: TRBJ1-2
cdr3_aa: CAIRFDSRLNYGYTF
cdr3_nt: TGTGCCATCAGATTTGACAGCCGCCTTAACTATGGCTACACCTTC

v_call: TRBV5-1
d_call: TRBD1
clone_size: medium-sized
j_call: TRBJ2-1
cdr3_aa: CASRDGTVSYNEQFF
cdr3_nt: TGCGCCAGCCGCGACGGGACAGTCTCCTACAATGAGCAGTTCTTC

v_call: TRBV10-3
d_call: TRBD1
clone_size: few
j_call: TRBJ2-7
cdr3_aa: CAISESPDRDEQYF
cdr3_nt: TGTGCCATCAGTGAGTCACCGGACAGGGACGAGCAGTACTTC

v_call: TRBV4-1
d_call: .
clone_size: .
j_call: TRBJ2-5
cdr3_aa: CASSQTPETQYF
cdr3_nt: TGCGCCAGCAGCCAGACCCCGGAGACCCAGTACTTC

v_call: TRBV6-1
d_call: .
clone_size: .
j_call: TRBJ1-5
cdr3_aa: CAREIDQPQHF
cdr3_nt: TGTGCCAGGGAGATCGATCAGCCCCAGCATTTT

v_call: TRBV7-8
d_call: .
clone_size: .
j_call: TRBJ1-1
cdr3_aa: CASSLGGGTEAFF
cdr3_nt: TGTGCCAGCAGCTTAGGGGGGGGCACTGAAGCTTTCTTT

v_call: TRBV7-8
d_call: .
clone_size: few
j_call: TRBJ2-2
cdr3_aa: CASSLQGLGTGELFF
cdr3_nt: TGTGCCAGCAGCTTACAGGGTTTGGGCACCGGGGAGCTGTTTTTT

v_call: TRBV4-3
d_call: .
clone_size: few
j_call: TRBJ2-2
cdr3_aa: CASSQESWGSGELFF
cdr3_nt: TGCGCCAGCAGCCAAGAGTCATGGGGGTCCGGGGAGCTGTTTTTT

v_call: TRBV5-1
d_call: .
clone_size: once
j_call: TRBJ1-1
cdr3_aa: CASSLWGGMNTEAFF
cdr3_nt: TGCGCCAGCAGCTTGTGGGGAGGCATGAACACTGAAGCTTTCTTT

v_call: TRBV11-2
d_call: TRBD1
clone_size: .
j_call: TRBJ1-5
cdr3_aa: CASSLGRDRVGNQPQHF
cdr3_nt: TGTGCCAGCAGCTTAGGCCGGGACAGGGTGGGCAATCAGCCCCAGCATTTT

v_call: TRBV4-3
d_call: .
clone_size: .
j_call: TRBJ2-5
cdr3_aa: CASSQDLGRETQYF
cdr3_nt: TGCGCCAGCAGCCAAGATCTAGGACGTGAGACCCAGTACTTC

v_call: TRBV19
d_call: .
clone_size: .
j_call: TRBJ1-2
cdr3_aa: CASSMKGSSNYGYTF
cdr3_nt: TGTGCCAGTAGTATGAAGGGGTCGAGTAACTATGGCTACACCTTC

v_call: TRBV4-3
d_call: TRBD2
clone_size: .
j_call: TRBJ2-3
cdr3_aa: CASSQDIGRDTDTQYF
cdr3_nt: TGCGCCAGCAGCCAAGATATCGGGAGGGATACAGATACGCAGTATTTT

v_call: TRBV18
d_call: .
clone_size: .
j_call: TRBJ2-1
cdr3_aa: CASSPSPYNEQFF
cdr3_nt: TGTGCCAGCTCACCGAGCCCATACAATGAGCAGTTCTTC

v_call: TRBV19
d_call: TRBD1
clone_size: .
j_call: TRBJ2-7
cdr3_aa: CASSIAGYGQGAAYEQYF
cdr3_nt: TGTGCCAGTAGTATAGCAGGATATGGACAGGGGGCCGCCTACGAGCAGTACTTC

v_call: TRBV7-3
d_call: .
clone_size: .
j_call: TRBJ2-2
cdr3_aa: CASSLYSEGSTGELFF
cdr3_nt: TGTGCCAGCAGCTTATATTCAGAGGGGAGCACCGGGGAGCTGTTTTTT

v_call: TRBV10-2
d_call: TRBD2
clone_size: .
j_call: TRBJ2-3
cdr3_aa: CASTPGLGPTDTQYF
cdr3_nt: TGCGCCAGCACTCCGGGACTAGGGCCGACAGATACGCAGTATTTT

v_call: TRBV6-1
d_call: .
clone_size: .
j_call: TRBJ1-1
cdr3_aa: CASSDLGLLNTEAFF
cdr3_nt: TGTGCCAGCAGTGATTTGGGGCTATTGAACACTGAAGCTTTCTTT

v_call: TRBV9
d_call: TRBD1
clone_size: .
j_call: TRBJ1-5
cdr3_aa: CASSSTGTGNQPQHF
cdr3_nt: TGTGCCAGCAGCTCCACAGGGACAGGAAATCAGCCCCAGCATTTT

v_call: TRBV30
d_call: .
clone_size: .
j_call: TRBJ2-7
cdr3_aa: CAWNLHVSYEQYF
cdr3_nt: TGTGCCTGGAACCTCCACGTTTCCTACGAGCAGTACTTC

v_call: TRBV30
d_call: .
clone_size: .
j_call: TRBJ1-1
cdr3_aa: CAWSGWAPPNTEAFF
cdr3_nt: TGTGCCTGGAGTGGTTGGGCACCACCGAACACTGAAGCTTTCTTT

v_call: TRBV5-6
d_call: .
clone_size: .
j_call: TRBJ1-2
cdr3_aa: CASSLSAQIYGYTF
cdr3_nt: TGTGCCAGCAGCTTGTCAGCCCAGATCTATGGCTACACCTTC

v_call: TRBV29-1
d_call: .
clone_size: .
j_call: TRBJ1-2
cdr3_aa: CSVGYRVDNGYTF
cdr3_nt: TGCAGCGTTGGGTACAGGGTGGATAATGGCTACACCTTC

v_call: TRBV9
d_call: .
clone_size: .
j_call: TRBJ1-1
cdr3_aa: CASSLSFRPTRGTEAFF
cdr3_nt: TGTGCCAGCAGCCTCAGCTTCCGACCGACCAGGGGCACTGAAGCTTTCTTT

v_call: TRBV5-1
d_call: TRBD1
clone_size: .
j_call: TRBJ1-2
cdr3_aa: CASSLDRGTYGYTF
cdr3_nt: TGCGCCAGCAGCTTAGACAGGGGAACCTATGGCTACACCTTC

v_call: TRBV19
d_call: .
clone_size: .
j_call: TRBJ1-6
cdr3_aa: CASSIQGGSYNSPLHF
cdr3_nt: TGTGCCAGTAGTATACAGGGAGGCTCCTATAATTCACCCCTCCACTTT

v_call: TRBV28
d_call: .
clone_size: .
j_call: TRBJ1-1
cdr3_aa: CASSLFGHNTEAFF
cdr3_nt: TGTGCCAGCAGTTTGTTCGGACACAACACTGAAGCTTTCTTT

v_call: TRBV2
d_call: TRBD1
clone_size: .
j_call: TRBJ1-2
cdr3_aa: CASSQTGAGGYTF
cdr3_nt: TGTGCCAGCAGCCAAACAGGGGCGGGTGGCTACACCTTC

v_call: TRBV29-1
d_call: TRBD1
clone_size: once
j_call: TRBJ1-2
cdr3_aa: CSVGRQGFNYGYTF
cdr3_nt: TGCAGCGTTGGCCGACAGGGGTTTAACTATGGCTACACCTTC

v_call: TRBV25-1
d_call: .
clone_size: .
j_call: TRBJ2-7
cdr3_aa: CASSEGGLSYEQYF
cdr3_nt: TGTGCCAGCAGTGAAGGAGGACTCTCCTACGAGCAGTACTTC

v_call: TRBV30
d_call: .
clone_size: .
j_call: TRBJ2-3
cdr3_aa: CAWSRAWGQGGSTDTQYF
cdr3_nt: TGTGCCTGGAGTCGGGCGTGGGGGCAGGGCGGGAGCACAGATACGCAGTATTTT

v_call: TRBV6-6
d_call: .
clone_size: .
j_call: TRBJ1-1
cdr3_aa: CASSDPQVMNTEAFF
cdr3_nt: TGTGCCAGCAGTGACCCACAGGTGATGAACACTGAAGCTTTCTTT

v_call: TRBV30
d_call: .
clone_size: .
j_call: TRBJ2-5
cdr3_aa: CAWSDWTAQETQYF
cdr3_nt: TGTGCCTGGTCTGACTGGACAGCCCAAGAGACCCAGTACTTC

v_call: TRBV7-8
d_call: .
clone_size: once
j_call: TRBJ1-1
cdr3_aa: CASSLAWVNTEAFF
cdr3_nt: TGTGCCAGCAGCTTAGCATGGGTGAACACTGAAGCTTTCTTT

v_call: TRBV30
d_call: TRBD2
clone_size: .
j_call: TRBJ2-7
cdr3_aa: CAWSQGGAYGEQYF
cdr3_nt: TGTGCCTGGTCTCAGGGAGGGGCCTACGGAGAGCAGTACTTC